Below are 8 T cell receptor beta chains sequenced from a single sample in a study of blood T cell repertoires in COVID-19. Sequencing was performed with immunoSEQ multiplex PCR; in TCRdb, only in-frame clones are kept and a portion is missing. The sample contains 190,000 or so clones, around nine tenths of which appear only once. Sequenced sample: peripheral blood. The receptors were gathered from a man in his 60s who had recovered from COVID-19.

The chain recombines TRBV6-6 with TRBJ2-4; 10 bases map to TRBD1. The CDR3 loop spans 15 amino acids. Germline V gives CDR1 MNHNY, CDR2 SVGAGI (reference sequence). Trimming at V came to 2 bases and at J to 7 bases, leaving 5 bases not matched to a gene. CDR3 residues: CASSYPTGGANIQYF. In DNA form, the CDR3 reads TGTGCCAGCAGTTACCCGACAGGGGGCGCGAACATTCAGTACTTC.

The gene calls are TRBV7-8 and TRBJ2-1, with D possibly TRBD2 on 5 matching bases. The CDR3 has 15 residues. The germline V and J ends were trimmed by 5 bases and 6 bases, with 17 bases remaining between them. In germline, CDR1 is SGHVS, CDR2 FQNEAQ. The CDR3 sequence is CASSLVASTFNEQFF. As DNA, the CDR3 is TGTGCCAGCAGCCTCGTAGCGTCTACATTCAATGAGCAGTTCTTC. Drawing the rest from reference TRBV7-8 and TRBJ2-1, the complete variable domain is GAGVSQSPRYKVAKRGQDVALRCDPISGHVSLFWYQQALGQGPEFLTYFQNEAQLDKSGLPSDRFFAERPEGSVSTLKIQRTQQEDSAVYLCASSLVASTFNEQFFGPGTRLTVL.

The V and J genes are TRBV2 and TRBJ1-2, with 8 bases lining up with TRBD1. The CDR3 is 13 amino acids. CDR1 SNHLY and CDR2 FYNNEI come from the germline V gene. V lost 11 bases, J lost 4 bases, and 9 bases stayed unmatched. The CDR3 region has the DNA TGTGCCTCCCCACAGGGGGAAGGCTATGGCTACACCTTC. Its protein is CASPQGEGYGYTF.

J is TRBJ2-7 and V is TRBV28, with D possibly TRBD1 on 5 matching bases. CDR3 size: 14 residues. CDR1 MDHEN and CDR2 SYDVKM come from the germline V gene. Trimming cost V 2 bases and J 5 bases, with 13 bases left between them. The CDR3 region is CASSLDRVGHEQYF. The CDR3, as DNA: TGTGCCAGCAGTTTAGACAGAGTAGGCCACGAGCAGTACTTC.

The V gene is TRBV19, the J gene TRBJ2-2, with 9 positions matching TRBD2. Trimming cost V 3 bases and J 6 bases; bases outside gene matches: 8. Germline assignment: CDR1 LNHDA and CDR2 SQIVND (reference sequence). The CDR3 loop spans 16 amino acids. CDR3 nucleotides: TGTGCCAGTAGTATTAGGGCGGGAGGGCCTTCCGGGGAGCTGTTTTTT. Its protein product is CASSIRAGGPSGELFF.

This chain links TRBV11-3 with TRBJ2-2; 10 bases align to TRBD2. The germline gives CDR1 SGHNT, CDR2 YENEEA. V gave up 7 bases and J gave up 0 bases; unmatched junction bases: 2. CDR3 length: 15 amino acids. CDR3 sequence (DNA): TGTGCCAGCACGAGCGGGAGGGCGAACACCGGGGAGCTGTTTTTT. It codes for CASTSGRANTGELFF.

This clone has only one observation. The V and J genes are TRBV11-2 and TRBJ1-1; D not resolved. V was trimmed by 3 bases and J by 1 base, leaving 6 bases between them. From germline, CDR1 is SGHAT and CDR2 FQNNGV. The CDR3 spans 13 residues. In DNA, the CDR3 is TGTGCCAGCAGCTTTTCAGGGAACACTGAAGCTTTCTTT. Residues: CASSFSGNTEAFF.

The gene calls are TRBV25-1 and TRBJ2-7; the D gene is possibly TRBD1 (5 bases). The germline CDR1 and CDR2 sequences are MGHDK and SYGVNS. Trimming pared 0 bases from V and 7 bases from J, leaving 16 bases between. This CDR3 is built from 15 residues. CDR3 sequence reads: CASSEYGAALMEQYF. CDR3 DNA: TGTGCCAGCAGTGAATATGGGGCAGCCCTCATGGAGCAGTACTTC.